What follows is one TCR beta chain and its context. This record belongs to a study of cytomegalovirus exposure and HLA in healthy donors. Background on the study: Researchers found that just over 80% of about 400 genotyped donors fell within the Caucasian-associated ancestry cluster.

The PCR contained 60 Vbeta and 13 Jbeta primers. Assay: immunoSEQ multiplex PCR; the TCRdb copy retains only in-frame clones and omits some. The sample carries 100,000 to 150,000 clones, 70% to 80% recorded once. V shed 5 bases and J shed 0 bases, with 17 bases lying between them. The CDR3 covers 16 residues. CDR1 KGHSH and CDR2 LQKENI come from the germline V gene. The material sequenced was PBMCs. V is TRBV18 and J is TRBJ2-7; tentatively, D is TRBD2 (6 bases). This receptor was obtained from a woman aged 55-75 years in good health and CMV-seronegative. The CDR3 here is CASSRLGGTVSYEQYF. The DNA for the CDR3 is TGTGCCAGCTCAAGGTTAGGAGGGACCGTCTCCTACGAGCAGTACTTC.